This paragraph covers one TCR beta chain sequence. Its antigen is unknown. This CDR3 spans 14 amino acids. From germline, CDR1 is SGHAT and CDR2 FQNNGV. With 5 bases removed from V and 0 bases from J, the gap between germline ends came to 11 bases. The sample comes from a study of chemoradiotherapy in HPV16-positive cancers. The wider study: Candidate HPV-specific T-cell clones and common TCR motifs came from functional assays in two HPV16-positive patients. General study points: During treatment, candidate HPV-specific clones and E7-related motifs expanded in tumor. Functional assays defining HPV-specific T cells used only a couple of HPV16-positive patients.

Using immunoSEQ multiplex PCR, the repertoire was profiled, and TCRdb retains in-frame clones only, with some absent. The sample has about 6,500 clones; around 90% are singletons. Repeated repertoire sampling spanned the course of chemoradiotherapy. This TCR derives from a human donor with HPV-associated anogenital cancer. The chain combines TRBV11-2 with TRBJ2-7; TRBD2 is a possible D gene (6 bases). The sequencing used blood, collected from a patient who underwent chemoradiotherapy. The chain's CDR3 is CASSHRRASYEQYF. The CDR3 region has the DNA TGTGCCAGCAGCCACAGGAGGGCCTCCTACGAGCAGTACTTC.